The 30 T cell receptor beta chains reported below all come from one sample, sequenced in a study of early T cells in non-severe SARS-CoV-2 infection. TCRdb recomputed calls from the 5' RACE reads with MiXCR, one row per CDR3 protein. The sample records fewer than 60,000 distinct CDR3 sequences, around a tenth being singletons. The sequencing sample was made of whole blood. The source of these receptors is an adult who was a healthcare worker with PCR-confirmed SARS-CoV-2 infection or an uninfected control (not recorded which).

The table lists this clonotype with many counts. V usage is TRBV3-1 and J usage is TRBJ2-1; D is possibly TRBD1 (6 bases). V lost 5 bases and J 0 bases, leaving 14 bases between the germline ends. Germline assignment: CDR1 LGHDT and CDR2 YNNKEL (reference sequence). The CDR3 sequence is 16 residues long. The chain's CDR3 is CASSSLGADSYNEQFF. DNA for the CDR3: TGTGCCAGCAGCTCCCTGGGGGCCGACTCCTACAATGAGCAGTTCTTC.

This sequence joins TRBV7-6 and TRBJ2-1; TRBD1 aligns across 11 bases. CDR1 and CDR2 from the germline V gene are SGHVS and FNYEAQ. The CDR3 has 15 residues. V lost 5 bases, J lost 9 bases, and 9 bases stayed unmatched. CDR3 sequence (DNA): TGTGCCAGCAGCCGCGGGGACAGGGGGGTTGGTGAGCAGTTCTTC. This codes for CASSRGDRGVGEQFF.

This clonotype was seen a few times. The CDR3 spells CSARPQVDTEAFF. The CDR3 DNA sequence: TGCAGTGCTAGACCCCAGGTTGACACTGAAGCTTTCTTT. The chain combines TRBV20-1 with TRBJ1-1, with no clear D. The CDR3 extends over 13 amino acids. V lost 2 bases to trimming and J lost 3 bases, with 10 bases between them. The germline V gene has CDR1 DFQATT and CDR2 SNEGSKA (reference sequence).

About this clonotype: One base away lies a much larger clone, so this may be a sequencing read error. The J gene is TRBJ2-2, the V gene TRBV6-2 or TRBV6-3; maybe TRBD1 (6 bases). The CDR3 contains 14 residues. Per the germline V gene, CDR1 is MNHEY and CDR2 is SVGEGT. CDR3 in amino acids: CTSSVNRVTGELFF. In DNA, the CDR3 is TGTACCAGCAGTGTCAACAGGGTAACCGGGGAGCTGTTTTTT.

This rearrangement joins TRBV19 to TRBJ2-3, with D possibly called TRBD1 or TRBD2 (5 bases each). Germline-derived CDR1 and CDR2 are LNHDA and SQIVND (reference sequence). The ends were cut back, 1 base at V and 1 base at J, with 6 bases in the middle. The CDR3 length is 14 residues. In nucleotides, the CDR3 is TGTGCCAGTAGTATAGGAGGGGGCACAGATACGCAGTATTTT. Translated, it gives CASSIGGGTDTQYF.

There are many counts of this clonotype. The chain links TRBV29-1 to TRBJ2-4; D is ambiguous. Trimming removed 7 bases from V and 0 bases from J, with 10 bases in between. The CDR3 extends over 13 amino acids. Germline lookup yields CDR1 SQVTM and CDR2 ANQGSEA. The CDR3, as DNA: TGCAGCGCCACACTCAAAGCCAAAAACATTCAGTACTTC. Translating gives CSATLKAKNIQYF.

In its sample, this clonotype was seen many times. The rearrangement uses TRBV29-1 and TRBJ1-1; no clear D. This CDR3 is 15 amino acids long. V lost 7 bases, J lost 2 bases, and 20 bases lay in between. Per the germline V gene, CDR1 is SQVTM and CDR2 is ANQGSEA. CDR3 coding DNA: TGCAGCGCCCTATCTTGGGCAGCCTCTAACACTGAAGCTTTCTTT. Residues: CSALSWAASNTEAFF. The full variable domain, completed using reference TRBV29-1 and TRBJ1-1, is SAVISQKPSRDICQRGTSLTIQCQVDSQVTMMFWYRQQPGQSLTLIATANQGSEATYESGFVIDKFPISRPNLTFSTLTVSNMSPEDSSIYLCSALSWAASNTEAFFGQGTRLTVV.

This clonotype was recorded many times. V usage is TRBV20-1 and J usage is TRBJ2-5, with unresolved D. Deletions cut 2 bases from V and 1 base from J, with 2 bases between. The length of the CDR3 is 11 residues. Per the germline V gene, CDR1 is DFQATT and CDR2 is SNEGSKA (reference sequence). CDR3 sequence: CSARPQETQYF. CDR3 in DNA: TGCAGTGCTAGACCCCAAGAGACCCAGTACTTC.

This clonotype has a count of ten or more. The chain is built from TRBV6-2 or TRBV6-3 and TRBJ2-7; the D is unclear. The V end lost 6 bases, the J end lost 3 bases, and 6 bases lay between the germline ends. Germline V lookup: CDR1 MNHEY, CDR2 SVGEGT. This CDR3 contains 11 residues. The CDR3 loop is CASSNFYEQYF. CDR3 nucleotide sequence: TGTGCCAGCAGCAACTTCTACGAGCAGTACTTC.

The sample holds many counts of this clonotype. The chain is built from TRBV28 and TRBJ2-7, with TRBD2 identical over 9 bases. The CDR3 has 15 amino acids. The J segment lost 0 bases and the V segment lost 4 bases, leaving 4 bases of the junction unmatched. Germline assignment: CDR1 MDHEN and CDR2 SYDVKM. The CDR3 sequence: CASSSLSGSSYEQYF. The DNA of the CDR3 is TGTGCCAGCAGTTCGCTTAGCGGGAGCTCCTACGAGCAGTACTTC.

The table lists this clonotype with many counts. This chain joins TRBV29-1 and TRBJ2-1; TRBD2 agrees at 8 bases. Losses at the gene ends were 4 bases for V and 8 bases for J; bases not matched to a gene: 4. The CDR3 spans 12 residues. CDR1 is SQVTM, CDR2 ANQGSEA, per germline. Here the CDR3 reads CSVAREGDEQFF. The CDR3 bases are TGCAGCGTTGCTCGGGAGGGCGATGAGCAGTTCTTC.

This clonotype has a count of ten or more. The chain has TRBV28 and TRBJ2-2; 7 bases align to TRBD2. V lost 11 bases to trimming and J lost 0 bases; unmatched junction nucleotides: 3. Looked up from germline, CDR1 is MDHEN and CDR2 is SYDVKM. This CDR3 region has 13 residues. DNA for the CDR3: TGTGCCGGGGGGGGACCGAACACCGGGGAGCTGTTTTTT. Amino acid sequence: CAGGGPNTGELFF.

This clonotype was counted at least ten times. This chain connects TRBV5-1 to TRBJ2-3; D tentatively reads TRBD1 or TRBD2 (5 bases each). This CDR3 spans 15 amino acids. CDR1 and CDR2 from the germline V gene are SGHRS and YFSETQ. With 5 bases removed from V and 5 bases from J, the gap between germline ends came to 18 bases. CDR3 sequence: CASRGPGTREDTQYF. The CDR3 nucleotides are TGCGCCAGCAGAGGCCCCGGGACCCGTGAAGATACGCAGTATTTT.

This clonotype was counted at least ten times. The V and J genes are TRBV29-1 and TRBJ1-1; the match to TRBD1 covers 7 bases. V was clipped by 7 bases and J by 0 bases; unmatched bases: 8. Germline V lookup: CDR1 SQVTM, CDR2 ANQGSEA. The CDR3 totals 14 residues. CDR3 DNA sequence: TGCAGCGGGGGACAGAATAACCTGAACACTGAAGCTTTCTTT. It codes for CSGGQNNLNTEAFF.

This clonotype has just a few counts. The V call is TRBV27, the J call TRBJ2-7; TRBD2 might be the D (7 bases). With 8 bases removed from V and 2 bases from J, the gap between germline ends came to 16 bases. Germline V gives CDR1 MNHEY, CDR2 SMNVEV (reference sequence). The CDR3 has 14 amino acids. The CDR3 nucleotides read TGTGCCAGCTCTAGAAAGGGGGGGGCCTACGAGCAGTACTTC. This sequence encodes CASSRKGGAYEQYF.

The CDR3 region has the DNA TGTGCCACCAGCAGAGACGGTGCTAATGAAAAACTGTTTTTT. Translating it yields CATSRDGANEKLFF. The chain recombines TRBV15 with TRBJ1-4, with D unresolved. CDR3 length: 14 amino acids. Trimming shortened V by 0 bases and J by 3 bases, and 5 bases separated the two germline ends. Germline CDR1 is LNHNV and CDR2 is YYDKDF (reference sequence).

Ten or more counts support this clonotype. The chain uses TRBV20-1 and TRBJ2-7; tentatively, D is TRBD1 (6 bases). The CDR3 consists of 12 residues. CDR1 and CDR2 from the germline V gene are DFQATT and SNEGSKA (reference sequence). The V and J ends lost 6 bases and 0 bases respectively, with 9 bases between them. CDR3 DNA sequence: TGCAGTGCCATGGACAGCTCCTACGAGCAGTACTTC. It yields the protein CSAMDSSYEQYF.

Ten or more counts support this clonotype. This chain uses TRBV3-1 with TRBJ2-7; 9 bases are a match to TRBD1. Trimming removed 1 base from V and 4 bases from J; junction bases left unmatched: 2. The CDR3 loop spans 14 amino acids. Per germline, CDR1 LGHDT and CDR2 YNNKEL (reference sequence). The CDR3 DNA sequence: TGTGCCAGCAGCCAAGGGACAGGGGTGTACGAGCAGTACTTC. This sequence encodes CASSQGTGVYEQYF.

This clonotype was picked up a small number of times. V usage is TRBV29-1 and J usage is TRBJ1-2, with 8 bases that match TRBD1. Germline lookup yields CDR1 SQVTM and CDR2 ANQGSEA. V was pared by 7 bases and J by 4 bases, with 8 bases of the junction left unmatched. The CDR3 covers 13 residues. The CDR3 loop is CSAEGDRSYGYTF. CDR3 DNA sequence: TGCAGCGCGGAGGGGGACAGGAGCTATGGCTACACCTTC.

This clonotype occurred a few times. The rearrangement joins TRBV29-1 to TRBJ1-2; D gene uncertain. Trimming cost V 0 bases and J 4 bases, with 9 bases left between them. Germline-derived CDR1 and CDR2 are SQVTM and ANQGSEA. The CDR3 loop spans 13 amino acids. The CDR3 here is CSVEEGTSYGYTF. The CDR3 coding sequence is TGCAGCGTTGAAGAAGGAACTTCCTATGGCTACACCTTC.

In its sample, this clonotype was seen many times. V usage is TRBV7-2 and J usage is TRBJ2-5, with 7 nucleotides matching TRBD2. The J segment lost 5 bases and the V segment lost 1 base, leaving 7 bases of the junction unmatched. The CDR3 loop spans 15 amino acids. Germline V lookup: CDR1 SGHTA, CDR2 FQGNSA. The CDR3 region is CASSLGLAPGETQYF. CDR3 coding DNA: TGTGCCAGCAGCTTAGGACTAGCCCCGGGGGAGACCCAGTACTTC.

This clonotype was observed many times. This rearrangement joins TRBV11-2 to TRBJ1-1; D unclear. CDR1 and CDR2 from the germline V gene are SGHAT and FQNNGV. CDR3 length: 13 residues. V shed 4 bases and J shed 0 bases, with 6 bases lying between them. CDR3 nucleotides: TGTGCCAGCAGCTCAAATATGAACACTGAAGCTTTCTTT. Encoded protein: CASSSNMNTEAFF.

The chain combines TRBV3-1 with TRBJ2-1; D may match TRBD1 or TRBD2 (5 bases each). The CDR3 is 14 residues long. Germline V gene data show CDR1 as LGHDT and CDR2 as YNNKEL (reference sequence). V lost 4 bases and J 7 bases, leaving 14 bases between the germline ends. The CDR3 spells CASSPRGRRNEQFF. The CDR3 DNA follows: TGTGCCAGCAGCCCCCGGGGACGTCGGAATGAGCAGTTCTTC.

Concerning this clonotype: A clone one base away is much larger, so this may be a read error. This chain connects TRBV5-6 to TRBJ2-2; the match to TRBD2 covers 7 bases. The CDR3 is made up of 17 amino acids. The germline CDR1 and CDR2 sequences are SGHDT and YYEEEE. CDR3 nucleotides: TGTGCCAGCAGCCTCTACCGGGGGACTATGAACACCGGGGAGCTGTTATTT. Translation gives CASSLYRGTMNTGELLF.

This chain links TRBV6-1 with TRBJ1-1; TRBD1 aligns across 9 bases. The V gene's germline CDR1 is MNHNS and CDR2 SASEGT. V lost 6 bases, J lost 1 base, and 3 bases stayed unmatched. The CDR3 runs 14 residues. CDR3 DNA sequence: TGTGCCAGCAGCAGACAGGGGGAGAACACTGAAGCTTTCTTT. This translates into CASSRQGENTEAFF.

In the case of this clonotype: A clone one base away is much larger, so this may be a read error. CDR3: CASSLAGTSGRTDTGELFF. In DNA, the CDR3 is TGTGCCAGCAGCTTAGCCGGGACTAGCGGGCGGACGGACACCGGGGAGCTGTTTTTT. V and J are TRBV7-3 and TRBJ2-2, with TRBD2 matching over 12 bases. Germline values: CDR1 SGHTA, CDR2 FQGTGA. This CDR3 is 19 amino acids long. Trimming cost V 2 bases and J 3 bases; bases outside gene matches: 10.

This clonotype was detected a few times. This chain connects TRBV28 to TRBJ1-1; D may be TRBD1 (5 bases). The germline V gene has CDR1 MDHEN and CDR2 SYDVKM. CDR3 length equals 13 residues. CDR3 loop: CACRVDANTEAFF. CDR3 coding DNA: TGTGCTTGCAGGGTCGACGCGAACACTGAAGCTTTCTTT.

This clonotype has at least ten counts. The rearrangement links TRBV6-2 or TRBV6-3 to TRBJ2-5; 7 nucleotides agree with TRBD2. J gave up 1 base and V 6 bases, and 8 bases lay outside the gene matches. This CDR3 is built from 15 residues. Germline assignment: CDR1 MNHEY and CDR2 SVGEGT. The CDR3 coding sequence is TGTGCCAGCAGGGAATTATCTAGCGGCCAAGAGACCCAGTACTTC. Translated: CASRELSSGQETQYF.

This clonotype was detected ten times or more. The DNA for the CDR3 is TGTGCCAGCAGAACGGGACAGGTCGCCAAAAACATTCAGTACTTC. Translating gives CASRTGQVAKNIQYF. The rearrangement uses TRBV6-5 and TRBJ2-4; 8 bases are a match to TRBD1. The CDR3 spans 15 residues. V shed 6 bases and J 1 base; nucleotides not matched to a gene: 5. Germline CDR1 and CDR2: MNHEY and SVGAGI.

Ten or more counts support this clonotype. The chain has TRBV3-1 and TRBJ1-1, with D possibly TRBD1 on 6 matching bases. Trimming took 4 bases from V and 7 from J, leaving 19 bases between them. Germline V CDR1 and CDR2: LGHDT, YNNKEL (reference sequence). This CDR3 spans 15 amino acids. CDR3 sequence (DNA): TGTGCCAGCAGCCCCGGACAGACTCTCAGCAGTGAAGCTTTCTTT. The encoded protein is CASSPGQTLSSEAFF.